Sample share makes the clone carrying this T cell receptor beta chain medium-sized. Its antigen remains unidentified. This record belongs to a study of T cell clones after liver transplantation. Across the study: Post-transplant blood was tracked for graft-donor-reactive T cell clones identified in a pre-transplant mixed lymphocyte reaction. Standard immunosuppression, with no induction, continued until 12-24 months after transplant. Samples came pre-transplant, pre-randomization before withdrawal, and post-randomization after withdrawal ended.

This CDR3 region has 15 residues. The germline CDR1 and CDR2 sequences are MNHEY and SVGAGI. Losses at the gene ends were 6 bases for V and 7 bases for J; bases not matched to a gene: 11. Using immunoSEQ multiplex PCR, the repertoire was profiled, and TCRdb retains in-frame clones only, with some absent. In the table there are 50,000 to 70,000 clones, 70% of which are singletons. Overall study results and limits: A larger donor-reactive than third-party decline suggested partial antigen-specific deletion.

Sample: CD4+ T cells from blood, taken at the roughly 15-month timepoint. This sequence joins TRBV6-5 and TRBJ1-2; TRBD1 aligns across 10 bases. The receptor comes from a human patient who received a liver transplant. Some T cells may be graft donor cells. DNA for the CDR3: TGTGCCAGCAGGCCGCCGGGACAGGGGAAGGGTGGCTACACCTTC. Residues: CASRPPGQGKGGYTF.